The 7 T cell receptor beta chains below come from one sample, sequenced in a study of cytomegalovirus exposure and HLA in healthy donors. PCR employed 60 Vbeta and 13 Jbeta primers. The protocol was immunoSEQ multiplex PCR, while the TCRdb copy is restricted to in-frame clones and leaves out a portion. The data show 200,000 or so clones, roughly 80% seen once. Sequencing was carried out using PBMCs. These receptors came from a woman aged 45-59 years in good health and CMV-seropositive.

V usage is TRBV5-8 and J usage is TRBJ2-7; D ambiguous. Germline V gene sequence: CDR1 SGHTS, CDR2 YDEGEE. The V end lost 3 bases, the J end lost 3 bases, and 7 bases lay between the germline ends. The CDR3 totals 12 residues. CDR3 sequence reads: CASSWRVYEQYF. The CDR3 DNA reads as TGTGCCAGCAGCTGGAGAGTCTACGAGCAGTACTTC. Based on the CDR3 plus reference TRBV5-8 and TRBJ2-7, the full variable domain is EAGVTQSPTHLIKTRGQQATLRCSPISGHTSVYWYQQALGLGLQFLLWYDEGEERNRGNFPPRFSGRQFPNYSSELNVNALELEDSALYLCASSWRVYEQYFGPGTRLTVT.

CDR3 amino acids: CASSRAGNYGYTF. The DNA of the CDR3 is TGTGCCAGCAGCCGGGCGGGGAACTATGGCTACACCTTC. The chain uses TRBV6-5 and TRBJ1-2; D gene uncertain. V lost 6 bases and J lost 2, with 10 bases in between. Germline V gives CDR1 MNHEY, CDR2 SVGAGI. CDR3 size: 13 residues.

DNA for the CDR3: TGTGCCAGCAGCTTAGTGGTGAGGCTGGGGGCACCCTATAATTCACCCCTCCACTTT. As protein: CASSLVVRLGAPYNSPLHF. The rearrangement uses TRBV7-9 and TRBJ1-6, with D possibly TRBD1 on 6 matching bases. Deletions cut 1 base from V and 2 bases from J, with 18 bases between. This CDR3 has 19 residues. Germline-derived CDR1 and CDR2 are SEHNR and FQNEAQ (reference sequence).

Turning to this clone: This specimen includes other DNA sequences encoding the same CDR3. V gene TRBV5-6 combines with J gene TRBJ2-7; no firm D call. V lost 3 bases and J 4 bases, leaving 5 bases between the germline ends. Per germline, CDR1 SGHDT and CDR2 YYEEEE. The CDR3 contains 11 residues. The CDR3 is CASSSRYEQYF. CDR3 nucleotides: TGTGCCAGCAGCTCCCGTTACGAGCAGTACTTC.

The chain employs TRBV29-1 and TRBJ2-3, with TRBD1 matching 11 bases. The CDR3 is 15 amino acids. Germline V CDR1 and CDR2: SQVTM, ANQGSEA. V was pared by 3 bases and J by 6 bases, with 8 bases of the junction left unmatched. The CDR3 here is CSVEGGQGGLDTQYF. The CDR3 DNA reads TGCAGCGTTGAGGGGGGACAGGGGGGGCTTGATACGCAGTATTTT.

This sequence joins TRBV27 and TRBJ2-7; a possible D gene is TRBD2 (5 bases). Germline V gene sequence: CDR1 MNHEY, CDR2 SMNVEV (reference sequence). The CDR3 is made up of 13 amino acids. V lost 7 bases and J 0 bases, leaving 10 bases between the germline ends. In nucleotides, the CDR3 is TGTGCCAGCACCCCCGGGGACTCCTACGAGCAGTACTTC. It encodes CASTPGDSYEQYF.

The chain has TRBV5-1 and TRBJ1-1; 9 bases match TRBD1. The CDR3 covers 15 residues. The germline gives CDR1 SGHRS, CDR2 YFSETQ. Unmatched junction bases numbered 7, after V lost 4 bases and J lost 3 bases. CDR3 bases: TGCGCCAGCAGCCCCGGGACAGGGCTGGACACTGAAGCTTTCTTT. Its translation is CASSPGTGLDTEAFF.